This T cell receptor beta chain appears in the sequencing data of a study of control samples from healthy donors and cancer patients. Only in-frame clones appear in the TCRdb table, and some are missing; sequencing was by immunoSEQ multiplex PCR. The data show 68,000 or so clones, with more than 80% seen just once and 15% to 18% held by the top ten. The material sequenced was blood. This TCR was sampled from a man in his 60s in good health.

The CDR3 DNA follows: TGCGCCAGCAGCTTGGCCGCTAGCGGGAGAGGCTACGAGCAGTACTTC. Amino acids: CASSLAASGRGYEQYF. The rearrangement links TRBV5-1 to TRBJ2-7; 10 bases match TRBD2. The V gene's germline CDR1 is SGHRS and CDR2 YFSETQ. The CDR3 is made up of 16 amino acids. The junction had 6 bases not matched to a gene; V was cut back by 0 bases and J by 3 bases.